This entry features one TCR beta chain sequence. By how much of the sample it makes up, this clonotype is hyperexpanded (1% or more). No much larger clonotype is one base removed from it; base qualities were not supplied. The sample originates from a study of Japanese encephalitis immunity and Zika vaccine responses (dated by TCRdb to 2020 to 2022). For the study in its entirety: Included participants received three 5.0 ug doses of alum-adjuvanted ZPIV at weeks 0, 4 and 28. Stimulations used ZIKV structural-protein peptide pools split into flavivirus-conserved and non-conserved sets, or JEV or YFV peptides matching the pre-vaccination. For TCR sequencing, five or six representative participants were chosen from each pre-vaccination group, with samples at week 0 (after pre-vaccination, before ZPIV) and week 52. Before ZPIV, around 12 participants got a single dose of YFV vaccine (YF-VAX), while eight or nine participants were flavivirus-naive. The study tested whether prior Japanese encephalitis virus (JEV) or yellow fever virus (YFV) vaccination shaped CD4 T cell responses to the Zika vaccine. ZIKV peptides were 15-mers overlapping by 11 residues, selected for NetMHCpan/NetMHCII-predicted epitopes with affinity below 50 nM. Two to three months ahead of the first ZPIV dose, roughly twelve participants were given JEV vaccine (IXIARO) as a two-dose regimen with the doses 28 days apart. TCR repertoires from three flavivirus-naive individuals were also analyzed at weeks 2, 6 and 52 after the start of ZPIV vaccination.

The CDR3, from cysteine to phenylalanine, totals 15 residues. Only the CDR3 DNA is retained, 45 bases long and in frame from the first base. Cut back by 1 base and 2 bases, the V and J ends lie 11 bases apart. Sequences LGHNA (CDR1) and YSLEER (CDR2) are obtained from the germline V gene. The method was 5' RACE. Before sequencing, TCRbeta libraries were pooled in proportion to the sorted cell numbers of each library. Total RNA from sorted cells was extracted with RNAzol RT, and cDNA was made with an oligo(dT) primer and a template-switching oligo. Using Kapa HiFi, PCR amplified the TCRbeta V-CDR3-J region between a SMARTer oligo primer and a TCRbeta constant-region primer. A second PCR attached Illumina adaptors and sample-specific index barcodes, followed by HighPrep bead cleanup and Bioanalyzer confirmation of a band of roughly 650 bp. Libraries were sequenced on an Illumina MiSeq with 2x151 bp paired-end reads. The original methods were these. An in-house Java program demultiplexed the reads, while MiXCR assigned TCRbeta annotations and counted clonotypes. Repertoire overlap used Morisita-Horn indices from the R package vegan, with UPGMA clustering and Circos plots of recurring clonotypes. Shannon diversity and richness were each normalized to the maximum value possible given the input cell numbers, so the resulting values fell between 0 and 1. CDR3beta sequences were aligned with MUSCLE, distances computed with SeqinR, and multidimensional scaling plotted in R. The raw public data were reprocessed by TCRdb itself: fastp quality trimming at Q25, MiXCR clonotype calling, in-frame beta chains only. Rows merge per CDR3 protein into single entries with the most common DNA and genes. TCRdb's processing, not the authors' own work, is the source of the V and J calls. The table for this sample lists 200 to 250 distinct CDR3 sequences; around 9% of them were counted only once. Roughly a third of the sample goes to the ten largest clones.

Study-wide findings and limitations: Only a few individuals showed CD8 T cell responses to the ZIKV peptide pools, and those responses were of very low magnitude. Higher repertoire similarity across time-points and stimulations was observed in JEV-pre-vaccinated donors than in YFV-pre-vaccinated donors, indicating that more clonotypes were common to ZIKV and JEV stimulation. The individual peptides behind the cross-reactive responses were not identified because limits on sample size made peptide-pool deconvolution impossible. Only a subset of trial participants with three doses and adequate samples was analyzed, not the entire vaccinated cohort. Samples were clustered by participant, with no similarity observed between individuals, suggesting that no public TCRs were detected. After ZPIV, a significant decrease in repertoire richness of CD4 T cells responding to conserved ZIKV epitopes was observed in JEV-pre-vaccinated donors.

PBMCs were stained with CellTrace CFSE and grown for 5 to 6 days in RPMI containing around 8.7% human serum and peptide pools at approximately 1 ug/mL each. Enrolled adults were healthy and seronegative for ZIKV, JEV, YFV, DENV and WNV by microneutralization screening. The samples were taken from a phase 1, double-blinded, randomized, placebo-controlled trial testing an alum-adjuvanted Zika purified-inactivated virus (ZPIV) vaccine. Peripheral blood mononuclear cells were isolated using a standard procedure and then kept frozen in liquid nitrogen until they were used. Here the sequenced sample was antigen-activated CD8+ T cells from blood, cultured, taken during a Zika inactivated vaccine study. The V gene is TRBV4-3 and the J gene is TRBJ1-1; D gene: possibly TRBD1, on 5 matching bases. This receptor was obtained from an adult man who received an inactivated Zika virus vaccine. The bases are TGCGCCAGCAGCCAAGTCACCTGGGACAACACTGAAGCTTTCTTT. Its product reads: CASSQVTWDNTEAFF.